This T cell receptor (beta chain) was found in a study of cytomegalovirus exposure and HLA in healthy donors (dated by TCRdb to the late 2010s). With respect to the entire study: According to an earlier analysis of a few hundred of the donors, about 170 million T cells yielded 117 million unique TCR beta sequences and around 280 Gb of sequence data. An early release that covered 500 to 800 HLA-typed donors contained approximately 300 gigabases of sequencing data and roughly 84 million unique TCR sequences. Among the roughly 400 genotyped donors, around 81% belonged to the genetic ancestry cluster associated with self-reported Caucasian donors. The study aimed to test whether signatures of past pathogen exposure could be identified by cataloging public T cell receptors. The study profiled the T cell repertoires of more than 500 subjects by immunosequencing and related them to cytomegalovirus serostatus. Along with the approximately 650-subject first cohort, a separate validation cohort of about 110 different subjects was used. To predict cytomegalovirus infection status, the study combined high-throughput TCR immunosequencing, statistical association of individual TCRs with disease status, and machine learning. A later analysis re-examined previously published TCR beta repertoires from about 700 donors and added high-resolution HLA genotyping to investigate patterns of TCR occurrence. Rather than using new phenotypic data, the later analysis identified candidate immune exposures from TCR beta sequences and from how often those sequences occurred across donors. In an earlier analysis of over 550 of the donors, high-throughput TCR beta sequencing was used to judge whether each TCR beta V gene segment behaved as functional or pseudogenic. Donor age, sex, ethnicity and CMV serostatus were collected together with the repertoire data. A later genetic analysis took genome-wide SNP genotypes for about three fifths of the 666 donors and used that subset as a discovery cohort. All discovery cohort repertoires had been generated using a single sequencing platform. HLA typing included class I and class II loci at four-digit resolution. The number of donors typed differed by locus, with 629-630 for A, B, C, DRB1 and DQB1, 522 for DQA1, approximately 580 for DPA1, and some 470 for DPB1. About 5 DR-DQ haplotypes were handled as single units for association and clustering, since linkage in the cohort was strong. On average, about 200,000 unique TCR beta nucleotide sequences were sequenced per donor among roughly 430 genotyped donors of the cohort, with roughly 18% of those sequences being non-productive. Summary of the overall study and its limitations: Presence/absence analyses assumed roughly uniform sequencing depth across donors, an assumption that may not hold. In a later analysis, HLA-associated TCR beta chains showed more clonal expansion and lower generation probabilities than non-associated chains that were equally common. It was suggested by the authors that the approach could potentially be generalized to other disease states and immunological phenotypes. Approximately 16 rarely observed V segments, including chromosome 9 orphons, were excluded from the earlier analysis of some 590 of the donors because counts were too low. In the study, 164 TCR beta chains were listed as associated with cytomegalovirus. A few of the identified cytomegalovirus-associated TCR beta chains were confirmed in vitro to be specific for cytomegalovirus antigens. A further reported finding was that TCR beta sequences accurately predicted the HLA-A and HLA-B alleles for most subjects in the first cohort. An association between a missense DCLRE1C variant and V-gene and J-gene trimming of TCR beta chains was found in a later genetic analysis and replicated in an independent cohort. Correlated functional status among segregating V segments might be attributable to linkage disequilibrium, but an unknown experimental factor could not be ruled out. Some IMGT-functional V segments, including TRBV6-2 and TRBV6-3, could not be told apart with the 87-base-pair reads, so those segments were excluded. The classifier was reported to diagnose cytomegalovirus status with high specificity and sensitivity in both the original cohort and the validation cohort. In an earlier analysis of about 600 of the donors, most TCR beta V segments appeared in productive rearrangements about 87% or about 30% of the time, broadly matching IMGT annotations. In a later analysis, most CMV-associated TCR beta chains were found to appear HLA-restricted, with HLA associations seemingly driven largely by CMV exposure. When HLA alleles, especially DR and DQ, strongly co-occurred, attributing TCR associations to individual alleles was difficult. While some public TCRs were present in many individuals, most TCR sequences turned up only very rarely across donors. Only TCR beta chains were sequenced in this cohort, and the absence of alpha or paired-chain data limited detectable features. Because HLA typing was unavailable for some donors at each locus, only the typed subset was used in association tests. Specific HLA alleles were associated with about 17,000 TCR beta sequences at a false discovery rate of 0.05 in a later analysis. In a later analysis, TCR association rates were found to vary across HLA loci, with the most associated TCRs seen for DRB1 alleles and the fewest for HLA-C alleles. For the cohort, immune exposure information was limited to CMV serostatus. A later analysis reported that several top co-occurrence clusters appeared linked to parvovirus B19, influenza, CMV and Epstein-Barr virus. A cluster of highly shared sequence variants was judged likely to be a technical artifact of the sequencing pipeline. In a later genetic analysis, fewer N-insertions in productive TCRs were reported among donors in an Asian-associated ancestry cluster than the approximately 670-donor mean.

The cohort comprised some 700 healthy bone marrow donors. At the time of sampling, all cohort members were nominally healthy, though unrecorded immune exposures were likely present. The donor tested CMV seropositive, placing the donor among the approximately 290 seropositive members of the cohort. A peripheral blood sample was provided by each donor, and peripheral blood mononuclear cells were used for TCR beta sequencing. The Qiagen DNeasy Blood Extraction Kit was used to extract genomic DNA from the blood cell samples. The method was the immunoSEQ multiplex PCR assay. The multiplex PCR relied on a mix of 60 forward primers for TCR Vbeta segments and 13 reverse primers for TCR Jbeta segments. A multiplex PCR assay on genomic DNA amplified the CDR3 region of rearranged TCR beta genes. The Illumina HiSeq System was used to sequence the amplified TCR beta libraries as 87-base-pair reads. Processing in the source paper ran as follows. A later analysis counted tens of millions of unique TCR beta chains across the 640 or so repertoires, and about 10 million of these chains were shared by at least two donors. A nearest-neighbor algorithm error-corrected the raw reads and collapsed the reads into unique sequences, merging closely related sequences to remove PCR and sequencing errors. To assign V, D and J gene segments, CDR3 sequences were aligned to IMGT reference sequences. For a sequence to be retained, a match of at least six nucleotides was required to both a V gene segment and a J gene segment. A rearrangement was called productive if the CDR3 had no stop codons and remained in frame with V and J, and every other rearrangement was called non-productive. CDR3 was defined by IMGT convention, running from the second conserved V-encoded cysteine to the conserved J-encoded phenylalanine. The earlier analysis of some 600 of the donors excluded sequences that lacked an unambiguous match to a single V gene segment. In an earlier analysis of 587 of the donors, V segments were called functional above 56.7% productive rearrangements and were called segregating when the between-donor standard deviation exceeded 5%. A statistical classification framework was developed to diagnose cytomegalovirus status using the catalog of TCR beta chain sequences. In a later analysis, V and J genes were assigned by comparing TCR nucleotide sequences against IMGT/GENE-DB human TR gene sequences. A later analysis assigned CDR3 sequences and most-parsimonious VDJ recombination scenarios with the TCRdist pipeline. In a later analysis, each TCR beta chain was defined by its CDR3 amino acid sequence together with its V-gene family, and reads lacking a unique V-gene family were excluded. A later analysis removed over 500 highly shared, low-generation-probability nucleotide sequences to deal with suspected cross-contamination and a sequencing artifact. In a later analysis, a clonal expansion index was calculated for each public chain from normalized within-repertoire ranks of inferred template counts. In a later analysis, generation probabilities were computed with a VDJ recombination model fitted to out-of-frame rearrangements, and the resulting probabilities were checked against IGoR. In a later analysis, hypergeometric tests were used to score TCR-TCR, TCR-HLA and TCR-CMV co-occurrence, with a repertoire-size bias correction applied to TCR pairs. In a later analysis, false discovery rates were estimated by permuting HLA or CMV assignments 20 times. A later analysis grouped co-occurring TCRs with DBSCAN, adding TCRdist sequence similarity when clustering within HLA-allele-positive subsets. Co-occurrence clustering excluded repertoires with fewer than 30,000 or more than 120,000 public chains, plus five with anomalous nucleotide sharing. Drawn from immuneACCESS, this table holds only the in-frame rearrangements with V and J called that TCRdb kept. Clones are partly lost; checked studies trace under half to an unresolved V gene and leave the rest unexplained. V, J and clone size reflect that table, while D and trimming were determined from the DNA. The sample profile shows about 110,000 clones; around 75% of them were found once. The biggest ten clones account for 6.5% to 8.5% of the sample.

As for this clone: There is no known antigen for this receptor. No quality values exist for individual bases; no much larger clone is one base distant.

CDR1 and CDR2, looked up from the germline V gene, are MRHNA and SNTAGT. At the junction V is shortened by 5 bases and J by 4 bases; bases outside the gene matches: 7. Counted from cysteine to phenylalanine, this CDR3 has 15 amino acids. Only the CDR3 portion is preserved as DNA: 45 bases, with reading frame beginning at the first base. Sequenced sample: PBMCs. The rearrangement combines TRBV6-4 with TRBJ2-1, and 8 junction bases match TRBD1. This receptor was obtained from a man aged 25 to 40 in good health and CMV-seropositive. The bases are TGTGCCAGCAGTAGACAGGGGTCCGATTACAATGAGCAGTTCTTC. Its protein product is CASSRQGSDYNEQFF.